The rows below give T cell receptor beta chains drawn from one sample of a study of blood T cell repertoires in COVID-19. The assay was immunoSEQ multiplex PCR, and TCRdb's table has in-frame clones only and misses some. This table holds roughly 250,000 clones, 70% to 90% found once. Sequenced material: PBMCs or T cells enriched from blood (not recorded which). These TCRs come from a woman aged 45-65 years who had recovered from COVID-19. Both conserved end residues are part of each CDR3. D genes are given only for firm matches. Size values are once, few and many counts, or a class for expanded clones, and some rows have none.

j_call	v_call	d_call	clone_size	cdr3_nt	cdr3_aa
TRBJ2-2	TRBV7-9	TRBD1	.	TGTGCCAGCAGCCCCGCGGACAGGGCGAACACCGGGGAGCTGTTTTTT	CASSPADRANTGELFF
TRBJ2-3	TRBV3-1/TRBV3-2	.	.	TGTGCCAGCAGCCGCAGGGGTACAGATACGCAGTATTTT	CASSRRGTDTQYF
TRBJ2-3	TRBV15	.	.	TGTGCCACCAGCAGAAGGCGGGACCGTCTCACAGATACGCAGTATTTT	CATSRRRDRLTDTQYF
TRBJ2-1	TRBV11-2	.	.	TGTGCCAGCAGCCCGGACTTTGGCGAGCAGTTCTTC	CASSPDFGEQFF
TRBJ2-5	TRBV5-1	TRBD2	.	TGCGCCAGCAGCTTGGGGGGGAGACTAGCGGGAGCCCGGGAGACCCAGTACTTC	CASSLGGRLAGARETQYF
TRBJ1-5	TRBV27	.	once	TGTGCCAGCAGTCCCACAGGGTATCGTCAGCCCCAGCATTTT	CASSPTGYRQPQHF
TRBJ2-1	TRBV19	.	once	TGTGCCAGTAGTATGAGGCGCCCACTGACCTACAATGAGCAGTTCTTC	CASSMRRPLTYNEQFF
TRBJ1-5	TRBV7-9	TRBD1	.	TGTGCCAGCAGCTCGACAGGGGACAATCAGCCCCAGCATTTT	CASSSTGDNQPQHF
TRBJ1-5	TRBV6-1	TRBD1	.	TGTGCCAGCAGAGAAGGGGGCGCCTATCAGCCCCAGCATTTT	CASREGGAYQPQHF
TRBJ2-1	TRBV12-2	.	.	TGTGCAAGTCGCTTAGAGGCGGACTCCAATGAGCAGTTCTTC	CASRLEADSNEQFF
TRBJ2-1	TRBV6-2/TRBV6-3	TRBD1	.	TGTGCCAGCAGTGATCCGGGACAGGGTAACAATGAGCAGTTCTTC	CASSDPGQGNNEQFF
TRBJ1-1	TRBV7-2	.	.	TGTGCCAGCAGCGTATCTACAGGGAACACTGAAGCTTTCTTT	CASSVSTGNTEAFF
TRBJ2-3	TRBV28	TRBD2	few	TGTGCCAGCAGTTTTCAACTAGCGGGAGGTATAGATACGCAGTATTTT	CASSFQLAGGIDTQYF
TRBJ2-7	TRBV6-1	TRBD2	.	TGTGCCAGCAGTGACTGGACTAGCGTGAGCTCCTACGAGCAGTACTTC	CASSDWTSVSSYEQYF
TRBJ1-1	TRBV11-1	TRBD1	.	TGTGCCAGCAGCATACGGGACAGGGATGGGGACACTGAAGCTTTCTTT	CASSIRDRDGDTEAFF
TRBJ1-1	TRBV6-5	.	.	TGTGCCAGCAGGGTACAGGGAGACACTGAAGCTTTCTTT	CASRVQGDTEAFF
TRBJ2-1	TRBV19	TRBD2	.	TGTGCCAGTAGTGGGACTAGCGGTGATGAGCAGTTCTTC	CASSGTSGDEQFF
TRBJ1-3	TRBV6-5	.	once	TGTGCCAGCAGTTACTTTCCCTTCGGAAACACCATATATTTT	CASSYFPFGNTIYF
TRBJ2-1	TRBV30	TRBD1	.	TGTGCCTGGAGTGTACCCCCCAGGGGGCTGGGGAATGAGCAGTTCTTC	CAWSVPPRGLGNEQFF
TRBJ2-5	TRBV19	TRBD1	once	TGTGCCAGTAGTAGCCCCCGGACAGGGACAGGAGAGACCCAGTACTTC	CASSSPRTGTGETQYF
TRBJ2-1	TRBV29-1	TRBD2	once	TGCAGCGTGGGGGTCCTTAAGGGACTATCGGGAGCAAACAATGAGCAGTTCTTC	CSVGVLKGLSGANNEQFF
TRBJ2-2	TRBV3-1/TRBV3-2	TRBD2	.	TGTGCCAGCAGCCAAAATCCGGGACTAGCGTCCGGGGAGCTGTTTTTT	CASSQNPGLASGELFF
TRBJ1-1	TRBV9	.	.	TGTGCCAGCAGCCACTACAGGGAGAGCGGGAGCACTGAAGCTTTCTTT	CASSHYRESGSTEAFF
TRBJ2-3	TRBV19	TRBD2	once	TGTGCCAGTAGTATGTGGACTAGCCTATCTGGCACAGATACGCAGTATTTT	CASSMWTSLSGTDTQYF
TRBJ2-4	TRBV9	.	once	TGTGCCAGCAGCCCCCTAGCCAAAAACATTCAGTACTTC	CASSPLAKNIQYF
TRBJ2-1	TRBV5-4	TRBD2	once	TGTGCCAGCAGCGCCGGGACTAGTTTGACTGGAGGTGAGCAGTTCTTC	CASSAGTSLTGGEQFF
TRBJ1-5	TRBV27	TRBD1	.	TGTGCCAGCAGGCCGGACAGGGGCCTGGGTGGGCAGCCCCAGCATTTT	CASRPDRGLGGQPQHF
TRBJ1-2	TRBV27	.	.	TGTGCCAGCAGCAGCGCCGGGTCGGGTTATGGCTACACCTTC	CASSSAGSGYGYTF
TRBJ1-4	TRBV28	TRBD1	.	TGTGCCAGCAGTGGAGCCGGGACAGAATATGAAAAACTGTTTTTT	CASSGAGTEYEKLFF